This T cell receptor beta chain was recorded in a study of blood T cell repertoires in COVID-19. The wider study: The study drew acute and convalescent COVID-19 samples from the United States, Italy and Spain. T cells, B-cell-depleted T cells, or PBMCs supplied cDNA or gDNA.

Original analysis: Counts of nucleated cells, estimated from reference gene primer amplification, were obtained. The protocol was immunoSEQ multiplex PCR, while the TCRdb copy is restricted to in-frame clones and leaves out a portion. The DNA was the basis for D and trimming; V, J and clone size are from that table. The sample has around 51,000 clones; approximately 90% are singletons. Germline-derived CDR1 and CDR2 are MNHEY and SVGEGT. The V and J ends lost 2 bases and 7 bases respectively, with 11 bases between them. This CDR3 has 13 residues. The receptor was isolated from a man aged 65 to 85 with acute or convalescent COVID-19. Sequenced sample: peripheral blood. The V gene is TRBV6-2 or TRBV6-3, the J gene TRBJ1-2; D unresolved. The CDR3 coding sequence is TGTGCCAGCAGTTACAGTAGTCGGAGTGGCTACACCTTC. It encodes CASSYSSRSGYTF.